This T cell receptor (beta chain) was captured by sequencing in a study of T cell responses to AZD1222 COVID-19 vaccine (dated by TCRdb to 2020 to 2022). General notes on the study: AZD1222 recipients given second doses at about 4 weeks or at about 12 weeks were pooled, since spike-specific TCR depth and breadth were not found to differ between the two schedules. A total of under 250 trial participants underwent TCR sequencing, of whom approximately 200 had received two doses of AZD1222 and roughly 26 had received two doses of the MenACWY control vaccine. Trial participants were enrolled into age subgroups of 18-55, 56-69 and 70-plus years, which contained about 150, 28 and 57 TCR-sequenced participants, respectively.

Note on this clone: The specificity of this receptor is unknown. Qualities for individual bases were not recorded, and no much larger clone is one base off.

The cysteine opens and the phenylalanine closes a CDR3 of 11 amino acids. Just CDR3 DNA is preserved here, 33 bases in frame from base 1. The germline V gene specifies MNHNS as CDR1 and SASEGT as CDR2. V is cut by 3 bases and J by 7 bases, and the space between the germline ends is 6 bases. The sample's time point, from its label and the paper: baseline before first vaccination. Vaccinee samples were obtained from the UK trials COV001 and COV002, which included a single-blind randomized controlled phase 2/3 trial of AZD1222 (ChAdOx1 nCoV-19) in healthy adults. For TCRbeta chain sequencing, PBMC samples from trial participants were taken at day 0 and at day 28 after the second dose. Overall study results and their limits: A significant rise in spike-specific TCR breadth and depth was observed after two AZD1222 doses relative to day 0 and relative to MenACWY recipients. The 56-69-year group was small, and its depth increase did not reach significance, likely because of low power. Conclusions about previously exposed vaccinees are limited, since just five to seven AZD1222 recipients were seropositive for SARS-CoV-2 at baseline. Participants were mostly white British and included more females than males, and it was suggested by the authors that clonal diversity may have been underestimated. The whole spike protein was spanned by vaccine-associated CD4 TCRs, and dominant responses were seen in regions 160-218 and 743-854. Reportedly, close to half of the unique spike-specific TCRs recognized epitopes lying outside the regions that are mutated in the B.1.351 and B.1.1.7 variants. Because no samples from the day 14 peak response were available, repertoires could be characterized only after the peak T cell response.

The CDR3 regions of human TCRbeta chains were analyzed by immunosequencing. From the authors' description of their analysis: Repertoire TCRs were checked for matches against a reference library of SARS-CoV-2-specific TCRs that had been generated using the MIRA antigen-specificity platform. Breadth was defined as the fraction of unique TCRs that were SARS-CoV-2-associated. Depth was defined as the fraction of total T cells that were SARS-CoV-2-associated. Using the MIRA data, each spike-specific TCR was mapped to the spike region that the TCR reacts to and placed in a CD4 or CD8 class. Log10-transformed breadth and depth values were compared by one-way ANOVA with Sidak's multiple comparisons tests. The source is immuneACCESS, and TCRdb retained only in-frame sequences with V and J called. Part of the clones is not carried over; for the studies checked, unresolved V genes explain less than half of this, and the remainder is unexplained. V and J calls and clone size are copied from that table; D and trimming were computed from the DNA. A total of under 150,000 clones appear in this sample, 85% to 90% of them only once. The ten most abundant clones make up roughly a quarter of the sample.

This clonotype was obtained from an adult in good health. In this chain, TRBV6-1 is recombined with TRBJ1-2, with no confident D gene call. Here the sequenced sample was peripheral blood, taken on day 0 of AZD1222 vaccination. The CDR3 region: CASSEGSGYTF. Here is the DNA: TGTGCCAGCAGTGAGGGGTCTGGCTACACCTTC.